This T cell receptor (beta chain) derives from a study (dated by TCRdb to between 2014 and 2017). Concerning the study at large: The study set out to test whether tumor-infiltrating Tregs in breast cancer get recruited from blood Tregs or are instead converted in situ from other CD4+ T cell subsets.

To purify naive CD4+ T cells, the Miltenyi Naive CD4+ T Cell Isolation kit was used, and CD25 microbeads served to deplete Tregs. Tregs, naive and memory CD4+ T cells from tumor, blood and ipsilateral draining lymph nodes of a handful of breast cancer patients underwent full-length TCR alpha and beta sequencing. Ficoll density gradient centrifugation was used to isolate mononuclear cells from lymph nodes or from roughly 51 ml of peripheral blood. Sorted cell populations were confirmed by FACS to exceed 90% purity. The research as a whole found: The TCR alpha and beta sequences of tumor-infiltrating Tregs showed the greatest overlap with tumor naive CD4+ T cells, followed by blood naive CD4+ T cells. Tumor memory CD4+ T cell TCR gene usage clustered with blood and lymph node memory CD4+ cells and lymph node naive CD4+ cells. The larger-cohort validation was restricted to a single TCR beta V-J rearrangement rather than whole repertoires.

This clonotype was found a few times. The antigen this receptor binds is unknown. Here the CDR3 omits its conserved ending phenylalanine or tryptophan, so a read error is the likely source. Full-length TCR variable regions were amplified by 5' RACE PCR with constant-region reverse primers, and semi-nested PCR with Nested Universal Primer A was subsequently performed. The ReliaPrep RNA Cell Miniprep System was used to extract total RNA, which was then reverse transcribed into 5'RACE-ready cDNA with the SMARTer RACE 5'/3' Kit. Full-length TCR alpha and beta libraries were barcoded with multiplex adaptors and sequenced on an Illumina MiSeq. Turning to the authors' computational methods: Sequencing data were pooled across the five patients for each of nine subset-tissue groups and compared by unsupervised clustering of TCR gene usage. The Morisita-Horn index, with shared sequences weighted by their contribution to each repertoire, was used to calculate repertoire similarity. TCRdb ran its own pipeline on the public reads, namely fastp trimming at Q25 and MiXCR clone calling, and kept in-frame beta chains. Merged by CDR3 protein, the rows form single entries marked with the most common genes and DNA. For this entry, the V and J calls and clone size follow TCRdb and not the study's own pipeline. For this sample the table gives about 46,000 distinct CDR3 sequences, of which 25% to 35% were detected only once. Under 2.5% of the sample goes to the ten largest clones.

The source of this sequence is a female donor with breast cancer. The sequenced sample consisted of naive CD4+ T cells sorted from blood. In the paper's terms, the cell subset or site label means: naive CD4+ T cells, CD4+CD45RA+CD25-.

The nucleotides are TGCAGTGCTGGGGATCCCGGGAGCTCCTACGAGCAGTACTCC. The translation is CSAGDPGSSYEQYS. The chain uses TRBV20-1 and TRBJ2-7; TRBD2 is a weak D gene call, 6 bases matching. The CDR3 contains 14 residues when both ends are counted. CDR3 DNA is the only sequence kept; it has 42 bases, read in frame from the first base. Looking up the germline V gene (reference sequence) yields CDR1 DFQATT and CDR2 SNEGSKA. V loses 5 bases of germline sequence and J loses 0 bases, and the interval between the two ends is 14 bases.